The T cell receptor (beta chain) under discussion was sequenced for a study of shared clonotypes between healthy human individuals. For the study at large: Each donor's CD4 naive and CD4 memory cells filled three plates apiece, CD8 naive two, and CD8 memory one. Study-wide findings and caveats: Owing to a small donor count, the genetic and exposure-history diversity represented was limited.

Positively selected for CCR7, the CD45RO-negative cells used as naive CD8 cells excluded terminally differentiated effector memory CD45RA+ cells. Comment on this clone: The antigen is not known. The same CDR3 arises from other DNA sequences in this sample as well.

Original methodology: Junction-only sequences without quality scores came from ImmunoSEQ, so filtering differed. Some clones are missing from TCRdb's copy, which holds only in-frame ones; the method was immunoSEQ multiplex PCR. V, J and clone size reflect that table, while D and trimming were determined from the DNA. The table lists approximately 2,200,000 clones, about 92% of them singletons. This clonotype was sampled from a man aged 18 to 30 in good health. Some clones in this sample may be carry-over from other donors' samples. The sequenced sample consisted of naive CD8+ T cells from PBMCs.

The CDR3 bases are TGTGCCAGCAGCTTGGGCAGGGGGCTATACGAGCAGTACTTC. It codes for CASSLGRGLYEQYF. V and J are TRBV5-6 and TRBJ2-7, with 8 bases lining up with TRBD1. Germline lookup yields CDR1 SGHDT and CDR2 YYEEEE. V shed 0 bases, J shed 4 bases, and the junction held 3 bases outside the gene matches. The CDR3 totals 14 residues. The whole variable domain, filled in from reference TRBV5-6 and TRBJ2-7, reads DAGVTQSPTHLIKTRGQQVTLRCSPKSGHDTVSWYQQALGQGPQFIFQYYEEEERQRGNFPDRFSGHQFPNYSSELNVNALLLGDSALYLCASSLGRGLYEQYFGPGTRLTVT.